These 15 T cell receptor beta chains came from one sample sequenced in a study of T-cell reconstitution after alpha-beta-depleted transplantation in children. Using unique molecular identifiers, the investigators prepared the TCRbeta library. A single record per CDR3 protein comes from TCRdb applying MiXCR to the PCR reads. Of some 600,000 distinct CDR3 sequences in the sample, approximately 17% were seen once. The source material was PBMCs from the stem cell graft donor, sampled from the stem cell graft. The receptors were sampled from a human donor who donated a stem cell graft to a child with acute myeloid leukemia.

This clonotype was picked up many times. The chain is built from TRBV20-1 and TRBJ2-3, with 8 bases fitting TRBD2. The ends lost 5 bases at V and 5 bases at J; junction bases unmatched: 12. Germline CDR1 and CDR2: DFQATT and SNEGSKA (reference sequence). This CDR3 has 15 amino acids. CDR3 sequence reads: CSADLGGAMVDTQYF. DNA for the CDR3: TGCAGTGCTGATCTCGGGGGGGCCATGGTAGATACGCAGTATTTT.

This clonotype came up many times. The rearrangement joins TRBV29-1 to TRBJ2-1; 11 nucleotides match TRBD2. Trimming cost V 6 bases and J 5 bases; bases outside gene matches: 9. CDR3 size: 15 residues. Germline V gene sequence: CDR1 SQVTM, CDR2 ANQGSEA. The CDR3 nucleotides are TGCAGCGTCAACTCCCGACTAGCGGGGCACAATGAGCAGTTCTTC. Its translation is CSVNSRLAGHNEQFF.

This chain uses TRBV12-3 or TRBV12-4 with TRBJ2-1; 8 bases align to TRBD1. Unmatched junction bases numbered 14, after V lost 7 bases and J lost 9 bases. CDR3 length equals 15 residues. The CDR3 bases are TGTGCCAGCAACCCAGGACAGGGCCGCCCTGTTGAGCAGTTCTTC. Amino acid sequence: CASNPGQGRPVEQFF.

This clonotype was found many times. The V gene is TRBV20-1, the J gene TRBJ2-2, with 9 bases identical to TRBD2. CDR3 size: 14 residues. The ends lost 6 bases at V and 5 bases at J; junction bases unmatched: 7. Germline-derived CDR1 and CDR2 are DFQATT and SNEGSKA (reference sequence). CDR3 bases: TGCAGTGCGCCCGGGCGGGGGGGGACCGGGGAGCTGTTTTTT. It translates to CSAPGRGGTGELFF.

This clonotype has more than one count but fewer than ten. The chain employs TRBV7-2 and TRBJ1-2; TRBD1 is a possible D gene (5 bases). This CDR3 contains 14 residues. Germline CDR1 reads SGHTA; CDR2 reads FQGNSA. Trimming shortened V by 3 bases and J by 2 bases, and 10 bases separated the two germline ends. CDR3 amino acids: CASSFNGANYGYTF. For the CDR3, the DNA is TGTGCCAGCAGCTTTAACGGGGCCAACTATGGCTACACCTTC.

This clonotype was recorded at least ten times. J is TRBJ2-7 and V is TRBV7-2; no definite D call. From germline, CDR1 is SGHTA and CDR2 FQGNSA. The V end lost 6 bases, the J end lost 0 bases, and 15 bases lay between the germline ends. CDR3 length: 15 amino acids. The CDR3 spells CASSLESRFSYEQYF. Written as DNA, the CDR3 is TGTGCCAGCAGTCTGGAGTCCAGGTTCTCCTACGAGCAGTACTTC.

This clonotype has at least ten counts. The chain links TRBV15 to TRBJ2-3, with D uncertain. The CDR3 extends over 15 amino acids. V lost 0 bases, J lost 2 bases, and 9 bases lay in between. CDR1 and CDR2 (germline): LNHNV, YYDKDF (reference sequence). CDR3 sequence: CATSRDGLTTDTQYF. DNA for the CDR3: TGTGCCACCAGCAGAGATGGGCTGACCACAGATACGCAGTATTTT.

This clonotype was counted between two and nine times. V gene TRBV12-3 or TRBV12-4 combines with J gene TRBJ2-3; D is undetermined. This CDR3 contains 13 residues. Trimming took 5 bases from V and 7 from J, leaving 13 bases between them. The CDR3 spells CASSPDQYYTQYF. The CDR3, as DNA: TGTGCCAGCAGTCCCGATCAGTATTATACGCAGTATTTT.

The table lists this clonotype with many counts. The chain uses TRBV20-1 and TRBJ2-5, with TRBD1 matching over 10 bases. The CDR3 extends over 13 amino acids. V lost 6 bases and J lost 4; bases outside the gene matches: 5. Germline assignment: CDR1 DFQATT and CDR2 SNEGSKA (reference sequence). The CDR3 DNA reads TGCAGTGCCTTCCGGGACAGGGGAGAGACCCAGTACTTC. The encoded protein is CSAFRDRGETQYF.

The rearrangement links TRBV2 to TRBJ1-1, with D unclear. Trimming took 2 bases from V and 0 from J, leaving 10 bases between them. The CDR3 runs to 15 residues. CDR1 is SNHLY, CDR2 FYNNEI, per germline. The CDR3 is CASSEKGMVNTEAFF. Here the CDR3 DNA reads TGTGCCAGCAGTGAAAAGGGAATGGTGAACACTGAAGCTTTCTTT.

This clonotype was found many times. The chain has TRBV12-3 or TRBV12-4 and TRBJ2-1, with 8 bases identical to TRBD1. The length of the CDR3 is 16 residues. J gave up 2 bases and V 5 bases, and 8 bases lay outside the gene matches. CDR3 protein: CASSPGTGVTYNEQFF. In DNA, the CDR3 is TGTGCCAGCAGTCCGGGGACAGGCGTCACCTACAATGAGCAGTTCTTC.

With respect to this clonotype: Mismatch with germline at one junction end may stem from a read error. This sequence joins TRBV20-1 and TRBJ2-1, with 9 positions matching TRBD2. Per the germline V gene, CDR1 is DFQATT and CDR2 is SNEGSKA (reference sequence). The CDR3 runs 17 residues. The CDR3 DNA follows: TGCTGTGCTAGAGTGGCTAGCGGGGAGAGCTCCTACAATGAGCAGTTCTTC. As protein: CCARVASGESSYNEQFF.

This clonotype was detected ten times or more. The chain has TRBV5-6 and TRBJ2-1, with D perhaps TRBD1 (5 bases). Per germline, CDR1 SGHDT and CDR2 YYEEEE. There are 15 residues in the CDR3. The germline V and J ends were trimmed by 4 bases and 7 bases, with 18 bases remaining between them. The CDR3 coding sequence is TGTGCCAGCAGCCCCTCGTATCAGGGCAGGAATGAGCAGTTCTTC. Translated, it gives CASSPSYQGRNEQFF.

V gene TRBV12-3 or TRBV12-4 combines with J gene TRBJ2-5, with 13 bases fitting TRBD2. Germline trimming cut 2 bases from V and 1 base from J; bases unmatched to any gene: 10. The CDR3 contains 19 residues. The CDR3 DNA follows: TGTGCCAGCAGTTTAACCCGACTAGCGGGGGGAATTACCCAAGAGACCCAGTACTTC. Translation: CASSLTRLAGGITQETQYF.

This clonotype was seen many times. The chain recombines TRBV6-1 with TRBJ1-6, with 8 positions matching TRBD1. The V and J ends lost 6 bases and 8 bases, in that order; junction bases with no gene match: 15. Looked up from germline, CDR1 is MNHNS and CDR2 is SASEGT. The CDR3 is 17 amino acids. The CDR3 nucleotides are TGTGCCAGCAGGCGAGTCGGCCGACAGGGGTCGGATTCACCCCTCCACTTT. Translating gives CASRRVGRQGSDSPLHF.